The 10 T cell receptor beta chains given below trace back to one sample, sequenced in a study of PD-1 blockade in classical Hodgkin lymphoma. The assay was immunoSEQ multiplex PCR, and TCRdb's table has in-frame clones only and misses some. The table has 66,000 or so clones, 60% to 80% seen once. Relapse was seen in all patients after autologous stem cell transplantation, and brentuximab vedotin exposure was variable. Source: peripheral blood mononuclear cells (PBMCs), taken before the second cycle of nivolumab. Receptors were obtained from a human donor with classical Hodgkin lymphoma.

This clone was observed a single time. The chain joins TRBV5-1 to TRBJ1-1; no reliable D call. With 6 bases removed from V and 0 bases from J, the gap between germline ends came to 18 bases. The germline V gene has CDR1 SGHRS and CDR2 YFSETQ. This CDR3 is 16 amino acids long. This chain's CDR3 is CASKRGTEIVNTEAFF. The CDR3 region has the DNA TGCGCCAGCAAGCGTGGCACCGAAATAGTGAACACTGAAGCTTTCTTT.

With regard to this clone: One end of the junction fails to match germline, which may point to a read error. This chain uses TRBV7-7 with TRBJ2-3; TRBD1 might be the D (5 bases). Per germline, CDR1 SSHAT and CDR2 FNYEAQ (reference sequence). The CDR3 consists of 14 residues. The chain's CDR3 is CASSLDSMADTQYF. CDR3 sequence (DNA): TGTGCTAGCAGCTTAGACAGCATGGCAGATACGCAGTATTTT.

The chain has TRBV5-4 and TRBJ2-7, with 9 nucleotides matching TRBD2. The CDR3 contains 15 residues. V gave up 4 bases and J gave up 2 bases; unmatched junction bases: 7. In germline, CDR1 is SGHNT, CDR2 YYREEE (reference sequence). The CDR3: CASSPIAGATYEQYF. CDR3 in DNA: TGTGCCAGCAGCCCTATAGCGGGAGCCACCTACGAGCAGTACTTC.

CDR3 nucleotides: TGTGCCTGGAGGGACTCTTGGTATGGCTACACCTTC. Translation: CAWRDSWYGYTF. The chain carries TRBV30 and TRBJ1-2; D gene ambiguous. The CDR3 loop spans 12 amino acids. The V end was cut by 3 bases, the J end by 5 bases, with 10 bases between. Germline V gives CDR1 GTSNPN, CDR2 SVGIG (reference sequence).

The V call is TRBV27, the J call TRBJ1-1, with a tentative D call TRBD1 (5 bases). V lost 5 bases to trimming and J lost 1 base, with 14 bases between them. Germline CDR1 and CDR2: MNHEY and SMNVEV (reference sequence). The CDR3 runs to 15 residues. CDR3 in amino acids: CASSPLSTGNTEAFF. The DNA for the CDR3 is TGTGCCAGCAGTCCCCTCTCTACAGGGAACACTGAAGCTTTCTTT.

This chain joins TRBV2 and TRBJ1-5; D is unresolved. Germline V gene lookup returns CDR1 SNHLY and CDR2 FYNNEI. The CDR3 length is 16 residues. Trimming removed 4 bases at V and 0 bases at J, with 13 bases between. CDR3 bases: TGTGCCAGCAGTGGAGGTACTGGAAATAGCAATCAGCCCCAGCATTTT. Protein: CASSGGTGNSNQPQHF.

V usage is TRBV2 and J usage is TRBJ2-1; 7 bases line up with TRBD2. Trimming at V came to 4 bases and at J to 2 bases, leaving 5 bases not matched to a gene. The CDR3 is 15 amino acids. The germline CDR1 and CDR2 sequences are SNHLY and FYNNEI. This CDR3 is CASSVGTSAYNEQFF. For the CDR3, the DNA is TGTGCCAGCAGTGTGGGTACTAGCGCCTACAATGAGCAGTTCTTC.

This clone has just a few counts. The chain couples TRBV6-1 to TRBJ2-5; TRBD2 matches at 9 bases. This CDR3 spans 14 amino acids. Trimming removed 8 bases from V and 5 bases from J; junction bases left unmatched: 9. Germline CDR1 reads MNHNS; CDR2 reads SASEGT. CDR3 amino acids: CASATSGRVETQYF. The CDR3 region has the DNA TGTGCCAGCGCCACTAGCGGGCGAGTGGAGACCCAGTACTTC.

The CDR3 region has the DNA TGTGCCAGCAGCCCCTCCAGGAACCTAGGCGGAACAGATACGCAGTATTTT. Residues: CASSPSRNLGGTDTQYF. The V gene is TRBV4-2, the J gene TRBJ2-3; D call uncertain. Trimming took 4 bases from V and 3 from J, leaving 20 bases between them. Germline assignment: CDR1 LGHNA and CDR2 YNFKEQ. The CDR3 has 17 residues.

The CDR3 region is CAYELVSANEQFF. CDR3 nucleotide sequence: TGTGCTTACGAACTAGTGAGTGCGAATGAGCAGTTCTTC. V and J are TRBV30 and TRBJ2-1, with D possibly matching TRBD2 (5 bases). The CDR3 is 13 amino acids. The germline gives CDR1 GTSNPN, CDR2 SVGIG (reference sequence).